Listed below are T cell receptor beta chains from one sample, sequenced in a study of cytomegalovirus exposure and HLA in healthy donors. Clones were read by immunoSEQ multiplex PCR, and TCRdb kept only the in-frame ones, dropping some. The profile shows some 200,000 clones, roughly four fifths of them singletons. Sequencing input: PBMCs. Receptors originate from a woman in her thirties or forties in good health and CMV-seronegative. Each CDR3 is given with its conserved first and last residue. Fields, in order: V gene, clone size, CDR3 length, D gene, J gene, CDR3 protein, CDR3 DNA. A D gene is named only where the DNA matches it firmly. Only some rows state a clone size, as once, few, many or a class for expanded clones.

V gene: TRBV7-3; clone size: -; CDR3 length: 17; D gene: -; J gene: TRBJ1-6; CDR3 protein: CASSPQSGHGTNSPLHF; CDR3 DNA: TGTGCCAGCAGCCCCCAATCAGGGCATGGCACCAATTCACCCCTCCACTTT
V gene: TRBV28; clone size: -; CDR3 length: 14; D gene: -; J gene: TRBJ2-5; CDR3 protein: CASTIRQGQETQYF; CDR3 DNA: TGTGCCAGCACCATCCGGCAGGGACAAGAGACCCAGTACTTC
V gene: TRBV18; clone size: -; CDR3 length: 14; D gene: TRBD1; J gene: TRBJ1-1; CDR3 protein: CASSPDRGVTEAFF; CDR3 DNA: TGTGCCAGCTCACCGGACAGGGGAGTGACTGAAGCTTTCTTT
V gene: TRBV7-3; clone size: -; CDR3 length: 14; D gene: TRBD2; J gene: TRBJ2-5; CDR3 protein: CASSPGLAEETQYF; CDR3 DNA: TGTGCCAGCAGCCCGGGACTAGCAGAAGAGACCCAGTACTTC
V gene: TRBV5-1; clone size: -; CDR3 length: 15; D gene: -; J gene: TRBJ2-7; CDR3 protein: CASSLVQGATYEQYF; CDR3 DNA: TGCGCCAGCAGCTTGGTACAGGGAGCTACCTACGAGCAGTACTTC
V gene: TRBV27; clone size: -; CDR3 length: 15; D gene: -; J gene: TRBJ1-6; CDR3 protein: CASNLLGRGDSPLHF; CDR3 DNA: TGTGCCAGCAACCTCCTAGGGCGGGGGGATTCACCCCTCCACTTT
V gene: TRBV5-4; clone size: -; CDR3 length: 14; D gene: -; J gene: TRBJ1-4; CDR3 protein: CASSKEGMGEKLFF; CDR3 DNA: TGTGCCAGCAGCAAGGAGGGAATGGGTGAAAAACTGTTTTTT
V gene: TRBV10-3; clone size: -; CDR3 length: 12; D gene: -; J gene: TRBJ2-7; CDR3 protein: CAIGAASYEQYF; CDR3 DNA: TGTGCCATCGGGGCAGCTTCCTACGAGCAGTACTTC
V gene: TRBV9; clone size: few; CDR3 length: 17; D gene: TRBD1; J gene: TRBJ1-2; CDR3 protein: CASSSRGGDRENYGYTF; CDR3 DNA: TGTGCCAGCAGCTCTCGAGGGGGGGACAGGGAGAACTATGGCTACACCTTC
V gene: TRBV27; clone size: -; CDR3 length: 16; D gene: TRBD1; J gene: TRBJ1-1; CDR3 protein: CASSPRDSIVDTEAFF; CDR3 DNA: TGTGCCAGCAGTCCAAGGGACAGTATAGTAGACACTGAAGCTTTCTTT
V gene: TRBV6-6; clone size: -; CDR3 length: 14; D gene: -; J gene: TRBJ2-4; CDR3 protein: CASSYSGSKNIQYF; CDR3 DNA: TGTGCCAGCAGTTACTCGGGCAGCAAAAACATTCAGTACTTC
V gene: TRBV5-1; clone size: -; CDR3 length: 14; D gene: -; J gene: TRBJ2-2; CDR3 protein: CASSRGGDTGELFF; CDR3 DNA: TGCGCCAGCAGCCGGGGTGGGGACACCGGGGAGCTGTTTTTT
V gene: TRBV7-8; clone size: -; CDR3 length: 11; D gene: -; J gene: TRBJ1-1; CDR3 protein: CASSQDRKVIF; CDR3 DNA: TGTGCCAGCAGCCAAGACAGAAAAGTCATCTTT
V gene: TRBV23-1; clone size: -; CDR3 length: 14; D gene: TRBD1; J gene: TRBJ1-5; CDR3 protein: CASSQSGGGRPQHF; CDR3 DNA: TGCGCCAGCAGTCAATCAGGGGGCGGCCGGCCCCAGCATTTT
V gene: TRBV14; clone size: once; CDR3 length: 15; D gene: -; J gene: TRBJ2-3; CDR3 protein: CASSLKQGYGDTQYF; CDR3 DNA: TGTGCCAGCAGCCTGAAGCAGGGGTATGGGGATACGCAGTATTTT
V gene: TRBV7-2; clone size: -; CDR3 length: 13; D gene: TRBD1; J gene: TRBJ2-7; CDR3 protein: CASSLDRDSEQYF; CDR3 DNA: TGTGCCAGCAGCTTAGATCGGGACAGCGAGCAGTACTTC
V gene: TRBV5-1; clone size: -; CDR3 length: 20; D gene: TRBD1; J gene: TRBJ2-6; CDR3 protein: CASSFIGTQGATSGANVLTF; CDR3 DNA: TGCGCCAGCAGCTTCATCGGCACGCAGGGGGCCACCTCTGGGGCCAACGTCCTGACTTTC
V gene: TRBV27; clone size: -; CDR3 length: 14; D gene: -; J gene: TRBJ1-2; CDR3 protein: CASSRGTGLYGYTF; CDR3 DNA: TGTGCCAGCAGCCGGGGTACAGGGCTCTATGGCTACACCTTC
V gene: TRBV30; clone size: -; CDR3 length: 18; D gene: -; J gene: TRBJ1-3; CDR3 protein: CAWSLQRGLSLLGNTIYF; CDR3 DNA: TGTGCCTGGAGCTTACAAAGGGGCCTATCACTGCTGGGAAACACCATATATTTT
V gene: TRBV6-5; clone size: -; CDR3 length: 13; D gene: -; J gene: TRBJ2-7; CDR3 protein: CASSRQDLYEQYF; CDR3 DNA: TGTGCCAGCAGCAGACAGGACCTCTACGAGCAGTACTTC
V gene: TRBV15; clone size: once; CDR3 length: 15; D gene: TRBD1; J gene: TRBJ2-7; CDR3 protein: CATSRPGQSSYEQYF; CDR3 DNA: TGTGCCACCAGTCGTCCGGGACAGTCCTCTTACGAGCAGTACTTC
V gene: TRBV6-1; clone size: -; CDR3 length: 13; D gene: TRBD1; J gene: TRBJ1-4; CDR3 protein: CASQGRGPRKLFF; CDR3 DNA: TGTGCCAGTCAGGGCAGGGGGCCCCGAAAACTGTTTTTT
V gene: TRBV5-8; clone size: -; CDR3 length: 13; D gene: -; J gene: TRBJ1-4; CDR3 protein: CASSSGQTEKLFF; CDR3 DNA: TGTGCCAGCAGCTCCGGACAGACTGAAAAACTGTTTTTT
V gene: TRBV28; clone size: -; CDR3 length: 16; D gene: TRBD2; J gene: TRBJ2-1; CDR3 protein: CASSLPGSGGHNEQFF; CDR3 DNA: TGTGCCAGCAGTTTACCGGGGAGCGGGGGCCACAATGAGCAGTTCTTC
V gene: TRBV9; clone size: once; CDR3 length: 17; D gene: -; J gene: TRBJ1-1; CDR3 protein: CASSVGSEGRGGTEAFF; CDR3 DNA: TGTGCCAGCAGCGTAGGGTCGGAGGGAAGGGGTGGCACTGAAGCTTTCTTT
V gene: TRBV9; clone size: -; CDR3 length: 15; D gene: -; J gene: TRBJ2-1; CDR3 protein: CASSASVSSYNEQFF; CDR3 DNA: TGTGCCAGCAGCGCCAGCGTAAGCTCCTACAATGAGCAGTTCTTC
V gene: TRBV11-3; clone size: -; CDR3 length: 12; D gene: -; J gene: TRBJ1-2; CDR3 protein: CASSLSGYGYTF; CDR3 DNA: TGTGCCAGCAGCTTATCAGGATATGGCTACACCTTC
V gene: TRBV19; clone size: -; CDR3 length: 15; D gene: -; J gene: TRBJ1-5; CDR3 protein: CASSINGLSAQPQHF; CDR3 DNA: TGTGCCAGTAGTATAAACGGACTTTCGGCTCAGCCCCAGCATTTT
V gene: TRBV19; clone size: -; CDR3 length: 13; D gene: -; J gene: TRBJ1-5; CDR3 protein: CAAGGGGRQPQHF; CDR3 DNA: TGTGCCGCGGGGGGGGGAGGGCGGCAGCCCCAGCATTTT